This T cell receptor (beta chain) was documented in a study of control samples from healthy donors and cancer patients. TCRdb's copy holds only in-frame clones and misses some; the assay was immunoSEQ multiplex PCR. The sample contains 100,000 or so clones, just over 90% of which appear only once. On this clone itself: Other DNA sequences within the sample encode an identical CDR3.

V shed 3 bases and J shed 5 bases, with 4 bases lying between them. This CDR3 comprises 11 residues. The gene calls are TRBV12-3 or TRBV12-4 and TRBJ2-5; the D is unclear. Sequenced material: blood. The receptor's source is a woman under 30 in good health. In nucleotides, the CDR3 is TGTGCCAGCAGTTTTGGGGAGACCCAGTACTTC. Its protein product is CASSFGETQYF.